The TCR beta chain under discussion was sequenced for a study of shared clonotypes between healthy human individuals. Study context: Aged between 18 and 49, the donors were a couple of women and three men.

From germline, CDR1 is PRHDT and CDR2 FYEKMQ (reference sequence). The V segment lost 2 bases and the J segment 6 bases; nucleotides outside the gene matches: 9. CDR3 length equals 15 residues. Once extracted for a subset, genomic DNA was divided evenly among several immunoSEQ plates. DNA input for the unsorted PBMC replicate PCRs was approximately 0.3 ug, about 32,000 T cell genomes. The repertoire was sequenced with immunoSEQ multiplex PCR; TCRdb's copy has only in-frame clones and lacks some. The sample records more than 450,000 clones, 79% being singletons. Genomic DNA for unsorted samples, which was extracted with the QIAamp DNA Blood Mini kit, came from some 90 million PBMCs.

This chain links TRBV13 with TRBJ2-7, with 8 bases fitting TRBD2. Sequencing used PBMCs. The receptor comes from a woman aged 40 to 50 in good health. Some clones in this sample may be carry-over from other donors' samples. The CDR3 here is CASSLQLAGALEQYF. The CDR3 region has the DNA TGTGCCAGCAGCTTACAGCTAGCGGGTGCTCTCGAGCAGTACTTC.